This TCR beta chain appears in the sequencing data of a study of cytomegalovirus exposure and HLA in healthy donors. Use of 60 Vbeta and 13 Jbeta primers characterized the PCR. Assay used: immunoSEQ multiplex PCR; TCRdb lists only in-frame clones, some missing. The table lists roughly 130,000 clones, around two thirds of them singletons, with about 1.8% in the top ten. CDR3 length equals 17 residues. Germline CDR1 SEHNR, CDR2 FQNEAQ (reference sequence). Losses at the gene ends were 2 bases for V and 5 bases for J; bases not matched to a gene: 13. The chain uses TRBV7-9 and TRBJ1-1; 8 bases map to TRBD1. The sequencing sample was made of PBMCs. The clonotype was recovered from a male donor in good health and CMV-seronegative. DNA for the CDR3: TGTGCCAGCAGCTTATACGCAGGGGGCTTCGCAGGGACTGAAGCTTTCTTT. This encodes CASSLYAGGFAGTEAFF. The complete variable domain, with remaining parts taken from reference TRBV7-9 and TRBJ1-1, reads DTGVSQNPRHKITKRGQNVTFRCDPISEHNRLYWYRQTLGQGPEFLTYFQNEAQLEKSRLLSDRFSAERPKGSFSTLEIQRTEQGDSAMYLCASSLYAGGFAGTEAFFGQGTRLTVV.